This passage covers 5 T cell receptor beta chains from one sample sequenced in a study of post-analysis software for immune sequencing data. No antigens are known for them. Prepared TCR beta cDNA libraries contained unique molecular identifiers. Using its own MiXCR run on the PCR reads, TCRdb lists one record per CDR3 protein. Of 350,000 to 500,000 distinct CDR3 sequences in the sample, 39% were seen once. General observations from the study: Among five TRBV segments more frequent in patients than controls were TRBV5-6, TRBV5-1 and TRBV20-1.

Sequencing was carried out using blood. These TCRs come from a girl aged 2-15 years with multiple sclerosis.

The rearrangement links TRBV7-3 to TRBJ1-6; no clear D. Germline V gene lookup returns CDR1 SGHTA and CDR2 FQGTGA. Trimming cost V 0 bases and J 6 bases, with 12 bases left between them. CDR3 length: 16 amino acids. CDR3 sequence reads: CASSLTGRTINSPLHF. The CDR3, as DNA: TGTGCCAGCAGCTTAACTGGCAGGACCATTAATTCACCCCTCCACTTT. Using reference TRBV7-3 and TRBJ1-6 for the parts outside the CDR3, the full variable domain is GAGVSQTPSNKVTEKGKYVELRCDPISGHTALYWYRQSLGQGPEFLIYFQGTGAADDSGLPNDRFFAVRPEGSVSTLKIQRTERGDSAVYLCASSLTGRTINSPLHFGNGTRLTVT.

V gene TRBV29-1 combines with J gene TRBJ2-1; no clear D gene. From germline, CDR1 is SQVTM and CDR2 ANQGSEA. CDR3 size: 12 residues. Trimming stripped 7 bases from V and 4 bases from J, with 11 bases between. The CDR3 loop is CSAAPGYNEQFF. The CDR3 DNA is TGCAGCGCTGCCCCCGGGTACAATGAGCAGTTCTTC.

V is TRBV6-2 or TRBV6-3 and J is TRBJ2-5; perhaps TRBD1 as D (5 bases). The V and J ends lost 2 bases and 2 bases respectively, with 12 bases between them. This CDR3 is built from 15 residues. Germline lookup yields CDR1 MNHEY and CDR2 SVGEGT. CDR3 sequence reads: CASSYRAAGQETQYF. DNA of the CDR3: TGTGCCAGCAGTTACCGGGCGGCAGGGCAAGAGACCCAGTACTTC.

The V gene is TRBV15, the J gene TRBJ2-5; D perhaps matches TRBD2 (6 bases). Germline assignment: CDR1 LNHNV and CDR2 YYDKDF (reference sequence). This CDR3 is built from 16 residues. V was cut by 4 bases and J by 1 base, with 16 bases left in between. The CDR3 loop is CATSTAGKRTQETQYF. The CDR3 DNA follows: TGTGCCACCAGCACCGCGGGGAAGCGGACCCAAGAGACCCAGTACTTC.

This clonotype was counted a few times. V and J are TRBV18 and TRBJ1-5; D gene unclear. The germline CDR1 and CDR2 sequences are KGHSH and LQKENI. The length of the CDR3 is 15 residues. Deletions cut 4 bases from V and 0 bases from J, with 10 bases between. The CDR3 bases are TGTGCCAGCTCACTTCGGGAGTCTAGCAATCAGCCCCAGCATTTT. This translates into CASSLRESSNQPQHF.